Here is one T cell receptor (beta chain) with its context. The protocol was immunoSEQ multiplex PCR, while the TCRdb copy is restricted to in-frame clones and leaves out a portion. Of roughly 80,000 clones in the sample, roughly 90% are singletons; the top ten hold 0.25%. Trimming cost V 0 bases and J 8 bases, with 11 bases left between them. Germline CDR1 is MGHRA and CDR2 is YSYEKL. CDR3 length equals 15 residues. These data originate in a study of technical replicates of blood from a few donors. Material: T cells isolated from PBMCs. The TCR originated in a human donor in good health. The rearrangement links TRBV4-1 to TRBJ1-6; maybe TRBD1 (5 bases). The CDR3 loop reads CASSQEGGRHSPLHF. The CDR3 DNA reads as TGCGCCAGCAGCCAAGAGGGGGGGAGACATTCACCCCTCCACTTT.